This T cell receptor beta chain was retrieved from a study of cytomegalovirus exposure and HLA in healthy donors. The PCR had 60 Vbeta and 13 Jbeta primers. Here immunoSEQ multiplex PCR was the method, and the copy in TCRdb shows in-frame clones only, minus some. The sample shows approximately 190,000 clones, 75% to 90% of them seen only once. The material sequenced was PBMCs. The origin of this receptor is a man aged 25 to 40 in good health and CMV-seronegative.

The CDR3 loop reads CASSTGTAYQPQHF. CDR3 DNA: TGTGCCAGTAGCACAGGGACCGCATATCAGCCCCAGCATTTT. The V gene is TRBV19, the J gene TRBJ1-5, with D possibly TRBD1 on 6 matching bases. Germline V lookup: CDR1 LNHDA, CDR2 SQIVND (reference sequence). CDR3 length: 14 amino acids. V lost 6 bases and J lost 5, with 14 bases in between.